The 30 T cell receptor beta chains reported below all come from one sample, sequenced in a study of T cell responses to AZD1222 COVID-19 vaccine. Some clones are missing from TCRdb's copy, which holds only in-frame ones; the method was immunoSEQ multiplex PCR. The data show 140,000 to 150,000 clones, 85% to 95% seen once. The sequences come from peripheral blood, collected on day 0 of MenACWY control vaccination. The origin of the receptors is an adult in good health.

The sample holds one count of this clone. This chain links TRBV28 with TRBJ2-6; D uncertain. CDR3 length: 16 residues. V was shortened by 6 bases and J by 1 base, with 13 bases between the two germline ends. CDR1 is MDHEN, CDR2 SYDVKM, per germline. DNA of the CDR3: TGTGCCAGCAGGTCCCTACCCTCGTCTGGGGCCAACGTCCTGACTTTC. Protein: CASRSLPSSGANVLTF.

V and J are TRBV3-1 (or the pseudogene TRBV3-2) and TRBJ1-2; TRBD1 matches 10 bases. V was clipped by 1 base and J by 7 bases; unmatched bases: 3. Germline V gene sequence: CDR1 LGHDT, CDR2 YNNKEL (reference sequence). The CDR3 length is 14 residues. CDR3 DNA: TGTGCCAGCAGCCAAGGACAGGGGGCGGGTGGCTACACCTTC. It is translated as CASSQGQGAGGYTF.

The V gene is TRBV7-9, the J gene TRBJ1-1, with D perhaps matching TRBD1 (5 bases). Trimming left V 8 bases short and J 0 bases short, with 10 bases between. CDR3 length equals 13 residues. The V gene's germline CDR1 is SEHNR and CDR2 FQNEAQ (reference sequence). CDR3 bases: TGTGCCAGCCAGGGCAGCATGAACACTGAAGCTTTCTTT. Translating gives CASQGSMNTEAFF.

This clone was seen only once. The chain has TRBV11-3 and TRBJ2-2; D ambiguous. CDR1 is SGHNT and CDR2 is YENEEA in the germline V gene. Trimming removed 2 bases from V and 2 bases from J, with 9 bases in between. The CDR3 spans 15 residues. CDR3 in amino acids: CASSLFGTNTGELFF. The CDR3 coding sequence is TGTGCCAGCAGCTTATTTGGCACAAACACCGGGGAGCTGTTTTTT.

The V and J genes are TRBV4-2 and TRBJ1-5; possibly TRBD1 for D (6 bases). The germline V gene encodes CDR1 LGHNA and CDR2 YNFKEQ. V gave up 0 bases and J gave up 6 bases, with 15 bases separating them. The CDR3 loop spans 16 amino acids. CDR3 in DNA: TGTGCCAGCAGCCAAGATTGGCCAGGGGTCCCTCAGCCCCAGCATTTT. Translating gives CASSQDWPGVPQPQHF.

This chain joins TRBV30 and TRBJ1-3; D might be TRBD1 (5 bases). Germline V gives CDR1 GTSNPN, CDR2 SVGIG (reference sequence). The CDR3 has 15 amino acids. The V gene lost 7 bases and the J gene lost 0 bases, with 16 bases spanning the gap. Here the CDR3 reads CASLGGGLSGNTIYF. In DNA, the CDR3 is TGTGCCTCCCTCGGGGGGGGACTCTCTGGAAACACCATATATTTT.

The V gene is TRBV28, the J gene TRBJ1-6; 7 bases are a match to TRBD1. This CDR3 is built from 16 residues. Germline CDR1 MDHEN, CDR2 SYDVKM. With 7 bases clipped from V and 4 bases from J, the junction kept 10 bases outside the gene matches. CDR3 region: CASTRHGDSYNSPLHF. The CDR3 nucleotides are TGTGCCAGCACTCGCCATGGGGACAGTTATAATTCACCCCTCCACTTT.

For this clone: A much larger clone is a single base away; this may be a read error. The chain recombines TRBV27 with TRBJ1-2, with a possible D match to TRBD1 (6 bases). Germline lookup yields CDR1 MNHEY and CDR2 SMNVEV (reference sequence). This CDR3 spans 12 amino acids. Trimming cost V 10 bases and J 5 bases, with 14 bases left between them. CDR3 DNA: TGTGCCACCCGAACAGGGAGGTATGGCTACACCTTC. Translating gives CATRTGRYGYTF.

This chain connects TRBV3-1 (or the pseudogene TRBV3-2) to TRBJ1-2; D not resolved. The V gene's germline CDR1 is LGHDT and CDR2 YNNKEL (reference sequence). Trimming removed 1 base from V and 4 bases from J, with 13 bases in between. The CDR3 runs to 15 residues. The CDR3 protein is CASSQGVGRSYGYTF. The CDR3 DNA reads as TGTGCCAGCAGCCAAGGGGTAGGGAGGTCCTATGGCTACACCTTC.

The CDR3, as DNA: TGTGCCACCAGCAGAGAAGGGGCGGGTGGGGCGAATGAGCAGTTCTTC. Encoded protein: CATSREGAGGANEQFF. V and J are TRBV15 and TRBJ2-1; D could derive from TRBD1 or TRBD2 (5 bases each). The germline V gene encodes CDR1 LNHNV and CDR2 YYDKDF (reference sequence). Trimming removed 0 bases from V and 7 bases from J, with 16 bases in between. The CDR3 has 16 amino acids.

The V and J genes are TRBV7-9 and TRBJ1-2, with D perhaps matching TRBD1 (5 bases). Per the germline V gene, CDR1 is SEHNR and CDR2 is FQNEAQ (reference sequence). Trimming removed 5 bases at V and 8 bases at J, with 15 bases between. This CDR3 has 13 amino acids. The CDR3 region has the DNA TGTGCCAGCAGCCCCGGACAAGCGCTCGGCTACACCTTC. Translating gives CASSPGQALGYTF. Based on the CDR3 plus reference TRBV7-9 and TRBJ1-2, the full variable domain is DTGVSQNPRHKITKRGQNVTFRCDPISEHNRLYWYRQTLGQGPEFLTYFQNEAQLEKSRLLSDRFSAERPKGSFSTLEIQRTEQGDSAMYLCASSPGQALGYTFGSGTRLTVV.

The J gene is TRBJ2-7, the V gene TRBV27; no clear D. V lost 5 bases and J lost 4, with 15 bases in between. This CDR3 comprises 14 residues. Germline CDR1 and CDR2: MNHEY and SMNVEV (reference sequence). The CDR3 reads CASSPSVRPYEQYF. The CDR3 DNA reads TGTGCCAGCAGTCCGTCGGTGCGGCCGTACGAGCAGTACTTC.

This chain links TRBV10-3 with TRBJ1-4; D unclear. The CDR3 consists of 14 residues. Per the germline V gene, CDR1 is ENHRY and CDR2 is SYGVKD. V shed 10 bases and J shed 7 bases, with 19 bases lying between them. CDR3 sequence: CATTPGGRGEKLFF. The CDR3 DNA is TGTGCCACGACCCCTGGCGGGCGGGGTGAAAAACTGTTTTTT.

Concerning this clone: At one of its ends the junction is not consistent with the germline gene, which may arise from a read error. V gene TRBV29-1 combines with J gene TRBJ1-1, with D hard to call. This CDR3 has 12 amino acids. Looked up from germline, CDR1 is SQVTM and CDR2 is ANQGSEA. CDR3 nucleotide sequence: TGCAGCGTCGAAGGGAGATACACTGAAGCTTTCTTT. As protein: CSVEGRYTEAFF.

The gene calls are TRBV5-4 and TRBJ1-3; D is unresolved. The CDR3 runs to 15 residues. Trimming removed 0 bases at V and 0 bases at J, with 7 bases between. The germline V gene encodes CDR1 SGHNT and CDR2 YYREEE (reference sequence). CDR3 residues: CASSLGGNSGNTIYF. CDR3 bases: TGTGCCAGCAGCTTGGGTGGTAACTCTGGAAACACCATATATTTT.

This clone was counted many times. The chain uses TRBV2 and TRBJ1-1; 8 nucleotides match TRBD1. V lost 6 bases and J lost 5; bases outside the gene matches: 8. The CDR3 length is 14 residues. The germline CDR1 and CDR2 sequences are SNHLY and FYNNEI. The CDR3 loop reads CASSSRQGRTEAFF. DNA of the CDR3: TGTGCCAGCAGCTCCAGACAGGGGAGAACTGAAGCTTTCTTT.

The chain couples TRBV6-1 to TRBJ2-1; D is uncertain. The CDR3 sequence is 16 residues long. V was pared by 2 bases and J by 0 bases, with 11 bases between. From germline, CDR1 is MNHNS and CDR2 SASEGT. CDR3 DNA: TGTGCCAGCAGTGAAAGGGCTAGTGTCTCCTACAATGAGCAGTTCTTC. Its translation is CASSERASVSYNEQFF.

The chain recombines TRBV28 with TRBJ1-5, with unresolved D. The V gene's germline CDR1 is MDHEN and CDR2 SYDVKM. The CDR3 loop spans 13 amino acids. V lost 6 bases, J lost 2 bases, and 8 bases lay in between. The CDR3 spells CASSDIGNQPQHF. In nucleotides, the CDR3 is TGTGCCAGCAGCGACATCGGCAATCAGCCCCAGCATTTT.

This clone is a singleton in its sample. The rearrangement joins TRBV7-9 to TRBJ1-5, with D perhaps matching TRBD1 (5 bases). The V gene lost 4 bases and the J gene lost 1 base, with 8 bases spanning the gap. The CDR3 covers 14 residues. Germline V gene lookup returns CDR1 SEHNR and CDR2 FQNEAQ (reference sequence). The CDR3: CASSSTESNQPQHF. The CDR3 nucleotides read TGTGCCAGCAGCTCGACAGAGAGCAATCAGCCCCAGCATTTT.

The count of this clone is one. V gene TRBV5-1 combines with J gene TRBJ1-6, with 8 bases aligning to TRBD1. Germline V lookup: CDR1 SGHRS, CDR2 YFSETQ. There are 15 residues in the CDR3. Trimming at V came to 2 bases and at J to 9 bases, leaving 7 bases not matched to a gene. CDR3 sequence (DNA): TGCGCCAGCAGCTTAGCGGGACAGGAGTTTTCACCCCTCCACTTT. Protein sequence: CASSLAGQEFSPLHF.

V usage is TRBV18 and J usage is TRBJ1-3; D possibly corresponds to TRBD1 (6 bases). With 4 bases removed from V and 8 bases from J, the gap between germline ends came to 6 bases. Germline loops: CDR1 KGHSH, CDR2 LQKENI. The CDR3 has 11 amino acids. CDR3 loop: CASSQGDTIYF. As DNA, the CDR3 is TGTGCCAGCTCACAGGGGGACACCATATATTTT. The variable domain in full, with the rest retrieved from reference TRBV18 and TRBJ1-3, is NAGVMQNPRHLVRRRGQEARLRCSPMKGHSHVYWYRQLPEEGLKFMVYLQKENIIDESGMPKERFSAEFPKEGPSILRIQQVVRGDSAAYFCASSQGDTIYFGEGSWLTVV.

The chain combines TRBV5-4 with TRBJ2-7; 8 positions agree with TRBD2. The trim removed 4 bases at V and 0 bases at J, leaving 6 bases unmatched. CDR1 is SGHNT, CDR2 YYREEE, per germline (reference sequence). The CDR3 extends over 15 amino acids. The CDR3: CASSLGGASSYEQYF. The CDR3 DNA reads TGTGCCAGCAGCCTCGGGGGGGCCAGCTCCTACGAGCAGTACTTC. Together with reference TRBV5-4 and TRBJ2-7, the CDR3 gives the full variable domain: ETGVTQSPTHLIKTRGQQVTLRCSSQSGHNTVSWYQQALGQGPQFIFQYYREEENGRGNFPPRFSGLQFPNYSSELNVNALELDDSALYLCASSLGGASSYEQYFGPGTRLTVT.

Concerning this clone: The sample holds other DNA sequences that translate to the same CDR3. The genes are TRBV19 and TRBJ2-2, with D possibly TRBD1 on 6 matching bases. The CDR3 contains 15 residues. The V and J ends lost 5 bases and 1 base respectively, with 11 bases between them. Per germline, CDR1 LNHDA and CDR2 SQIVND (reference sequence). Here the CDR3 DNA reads TGTGCCAGTAGTCCGGGACACCTGAACACCGGGGAGCTGTTTTTT. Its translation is CASSPGHLNTGELFF.

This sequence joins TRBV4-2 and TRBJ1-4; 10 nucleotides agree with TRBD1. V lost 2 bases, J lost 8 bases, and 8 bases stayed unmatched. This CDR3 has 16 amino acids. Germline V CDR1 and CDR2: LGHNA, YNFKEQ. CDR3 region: CASSQRPGQGNEKLFF. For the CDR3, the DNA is TGTGCCAGCAGCCAAAGACCGGGACAGGGGAACGAAAAACTGTTTTTT.

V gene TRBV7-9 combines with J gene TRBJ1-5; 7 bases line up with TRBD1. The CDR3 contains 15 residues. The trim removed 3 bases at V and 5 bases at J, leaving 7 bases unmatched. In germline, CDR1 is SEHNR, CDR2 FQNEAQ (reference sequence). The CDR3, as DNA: TGTGCCAGCAGCTTTGGGCAGGGGGTCGATCAGCCCCAGCATTTT. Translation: CASSFGQGVDQPQHF.

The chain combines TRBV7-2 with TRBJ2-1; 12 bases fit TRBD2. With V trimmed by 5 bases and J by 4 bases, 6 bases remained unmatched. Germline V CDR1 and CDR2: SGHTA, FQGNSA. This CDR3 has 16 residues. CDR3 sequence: CASSLGLAGLYNEQFF. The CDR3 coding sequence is TGTGCCAGCAGCCTTGGACTAGCGGGACTATACAATGAGCAGTTCTTC.

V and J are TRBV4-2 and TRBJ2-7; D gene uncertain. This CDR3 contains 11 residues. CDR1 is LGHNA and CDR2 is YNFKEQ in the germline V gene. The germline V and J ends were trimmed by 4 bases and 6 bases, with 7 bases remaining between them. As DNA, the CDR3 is TGTGCCAGCAGCCGGGAAGGCGAGCAGTACTTC. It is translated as CASSREGEQYF.

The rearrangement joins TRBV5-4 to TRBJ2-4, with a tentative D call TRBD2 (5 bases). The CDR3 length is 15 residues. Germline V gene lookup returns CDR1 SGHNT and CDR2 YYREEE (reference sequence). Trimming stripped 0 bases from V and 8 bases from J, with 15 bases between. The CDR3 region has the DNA TGTGCCAGCAGCTTGGGTAGCGTGGGCTTCGACATTCAGTACTTC. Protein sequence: CASSLGSVGFDIQYF.

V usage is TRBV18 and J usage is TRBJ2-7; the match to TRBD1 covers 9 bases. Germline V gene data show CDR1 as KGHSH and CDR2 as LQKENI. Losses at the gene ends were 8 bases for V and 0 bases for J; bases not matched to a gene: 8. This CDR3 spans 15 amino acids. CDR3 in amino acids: CASQTGTGYSYEQYF. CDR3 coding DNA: TGTGCCAGCCAGACGGGGACAGGGTACTCCTACGAGCAGTACTTC.

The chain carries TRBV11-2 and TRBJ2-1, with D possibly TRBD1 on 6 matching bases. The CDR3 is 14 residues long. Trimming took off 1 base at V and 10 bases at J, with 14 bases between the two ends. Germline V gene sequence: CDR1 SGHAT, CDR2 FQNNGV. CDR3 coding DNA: TGTGCCAGCAGCTTAGTCGCCAGGGGTTACGAGCAGTTCTTC. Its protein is CASSLVARGYEQFF.